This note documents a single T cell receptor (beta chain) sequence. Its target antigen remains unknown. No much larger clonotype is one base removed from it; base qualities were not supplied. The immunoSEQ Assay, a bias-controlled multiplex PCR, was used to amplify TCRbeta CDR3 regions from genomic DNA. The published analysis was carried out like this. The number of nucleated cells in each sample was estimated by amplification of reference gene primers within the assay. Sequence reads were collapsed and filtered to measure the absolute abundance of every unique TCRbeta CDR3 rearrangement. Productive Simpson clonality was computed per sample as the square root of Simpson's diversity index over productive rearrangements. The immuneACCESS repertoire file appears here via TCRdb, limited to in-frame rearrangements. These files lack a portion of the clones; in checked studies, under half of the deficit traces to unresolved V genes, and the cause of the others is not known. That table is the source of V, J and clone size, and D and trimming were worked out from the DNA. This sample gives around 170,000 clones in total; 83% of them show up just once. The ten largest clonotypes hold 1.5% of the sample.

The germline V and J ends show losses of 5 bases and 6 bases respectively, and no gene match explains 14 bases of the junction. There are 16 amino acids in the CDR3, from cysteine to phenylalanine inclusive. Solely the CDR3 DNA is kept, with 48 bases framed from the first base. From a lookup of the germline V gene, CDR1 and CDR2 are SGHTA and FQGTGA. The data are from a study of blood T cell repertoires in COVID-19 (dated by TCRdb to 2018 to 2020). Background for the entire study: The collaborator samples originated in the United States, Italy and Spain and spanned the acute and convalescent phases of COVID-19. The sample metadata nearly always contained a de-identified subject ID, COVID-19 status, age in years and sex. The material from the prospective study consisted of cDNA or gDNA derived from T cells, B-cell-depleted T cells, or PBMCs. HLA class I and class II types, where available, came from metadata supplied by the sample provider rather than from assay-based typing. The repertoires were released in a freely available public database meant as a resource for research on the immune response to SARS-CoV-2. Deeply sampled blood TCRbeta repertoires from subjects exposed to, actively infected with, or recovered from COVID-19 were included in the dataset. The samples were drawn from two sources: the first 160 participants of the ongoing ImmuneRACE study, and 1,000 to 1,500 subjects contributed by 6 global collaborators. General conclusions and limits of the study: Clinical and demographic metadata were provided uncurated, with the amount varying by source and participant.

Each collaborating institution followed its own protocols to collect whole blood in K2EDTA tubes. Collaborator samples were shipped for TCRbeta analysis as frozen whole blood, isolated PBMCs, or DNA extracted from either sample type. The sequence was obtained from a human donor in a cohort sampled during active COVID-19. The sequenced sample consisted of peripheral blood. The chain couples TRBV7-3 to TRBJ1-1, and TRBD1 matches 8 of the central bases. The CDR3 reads CASSPHGVDRGAEAFF. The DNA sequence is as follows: TGTGCCAGCAGCCCCCACGGGGTAGACAGGGGCGCTGAAGCTTTCTTT. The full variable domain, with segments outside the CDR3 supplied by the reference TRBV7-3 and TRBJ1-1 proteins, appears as GAGVSQTPSNKVTEKGKYVELRCDPISGHTALYWYRQSLGQGPEFLIYFQGTGAADDSGLPNDRFFAVRPEGSVSTLKIQRTERGDSAVYLCASSPHGVDRGAEAFFGQGTRLTVV.